The T cell receptor beta chain under discussion was sequenced for a study of cytomegalovirus exposure and HLA in healthy donors. At the level of the study: The approximately 110 validation repertoires and the approximately 640 first-cohort repertoires shared a platform, a later analysis reported. Study-wide points: A list of around 150 TCR beta chains associated with cytomegalovirus was given. Later, an analysis found that TCR clusters from the first cohort tended to co-occur in the 90 to 150 validation repertoires. Rarity held for most TCR sequences, but there were some public TCRs that occurred in many donors.

Germline lookup yields CDR1 SGHTA and CDR2 FQGTGA. The CDR3 has 15 residues. V was pared by 6 bases and J by 4 bases, with 8 bases of the junction left unmatched. Clones were read by immunoSEQ multiplex PCR, and TCRdb kept only the in-frame ones, dropping some. The table includes 150,000 to 200,000 clones, roughly 84% detected once. This clone was detected only a few times. Its antigen is unknown. Other DNA sequences from this sample encode an identical CDR3 as well. The chain combines TRBV7-3 with TRBJ2-1; 8 bases are a match to TRBD2. The sample consisted of PBMCs. This clonotype was sampled from a man aged 25 to 40 in good health and CMV-seropositive. CDR3 sequence reads: CASRPSGSAYNEQFF. The CDR3 DNA reads as TGTGCCAGCAGGCCCAGCGGGAGTGCTTACAATGAGCAGTTCTTC.